This TCR beta chain was sequenced in a study of blood T cells in healthy people across ages. The germline V gene encodes CDR1 SGHTA and CDR2 FQGNSA. The CDR3 is 14 amino acids. In each sample, at least 6 million PBMCs were isolated. For the second PCR, which ran for about 6 to 11 cycles, a sample-barcoded 5' primer and a J-beta primer mix were used. One entry per CDR3 protein results from TCRdb running MiXCR on the 5' RACE reads. The data contain approximately 830,000 distinct CDR3 sequences, approximately 65% of them singletons. The sample comprised blood. The clonotype comes from a man in his thirties or forties in good health. The chain combines TRBV7-2 with TRBJ2-4, with D perhaps matching TRBD1 or TRBD2 (5 bases each). Matching the DNA end better, TRBJ2-7 makes the J call doubtful. Here the CDR3 DNA reads TGTGCCAGCCGGCCCCGGGACGGTTCCTACGAGCAGTACTTC. Protein product: CASRPRDGSYEQYF.